The TCR beta chain described here comes from a study of T cells of healthy individuals. This clonotype was detected ten times or more. The CDR3 length is 14 residues. Trimming took off 3 bases at V and 9 bases at J, with 18 bases between the two ends. CDR1 and CDR2 (germline): DFQATT, SNEGSKA (reference sequence). TCRdb reprocessed the 5' RACE reads via MiXCR and lists one record per CDR3 protein. The table records about 53,000 distinct CDR3 sequences, under 15% of them present only once. The chain recombines TRBV20-1 with TRBJ1-5; possible D gene TRBD1, 5 bases. The receptor comes from a human donor in good health. CDR3 region: CSASGGRGGRPQHF. The CDR3 nucleotides read TGCAGTGCTAGTGGAGGTCGTGGGGGACGGCCCCAGCATTTT.